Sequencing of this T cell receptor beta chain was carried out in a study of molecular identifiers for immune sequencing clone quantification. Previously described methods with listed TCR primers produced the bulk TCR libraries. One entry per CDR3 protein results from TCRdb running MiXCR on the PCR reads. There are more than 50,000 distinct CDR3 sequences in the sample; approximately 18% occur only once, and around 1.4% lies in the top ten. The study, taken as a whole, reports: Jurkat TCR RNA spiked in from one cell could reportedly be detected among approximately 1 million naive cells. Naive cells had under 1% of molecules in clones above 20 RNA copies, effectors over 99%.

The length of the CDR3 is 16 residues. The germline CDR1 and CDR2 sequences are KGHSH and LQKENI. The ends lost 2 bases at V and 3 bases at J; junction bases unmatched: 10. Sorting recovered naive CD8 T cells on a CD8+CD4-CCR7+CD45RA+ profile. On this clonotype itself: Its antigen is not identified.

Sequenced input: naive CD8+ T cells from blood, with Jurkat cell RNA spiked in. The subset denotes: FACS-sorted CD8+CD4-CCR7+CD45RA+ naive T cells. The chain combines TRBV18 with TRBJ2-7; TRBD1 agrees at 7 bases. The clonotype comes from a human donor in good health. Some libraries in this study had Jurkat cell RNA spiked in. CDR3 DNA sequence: TGTGCCAGCTCACCAACGACAGGGAATAATTTCTACGAGCAGTACTTC. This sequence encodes CASSPTTGNNFYEQYF. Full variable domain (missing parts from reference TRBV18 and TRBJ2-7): NAGVMQNPRHLVRRRGQEARLRCSPMKGHSHVYWYRQLPEEGLKFMVYLQKENIIDESGMPKERFSAEFPKEGPSILRIQQVVRGDSAAYFCASSPTTGNNFYEQYFGPGTRLTVT.